A single count supports the clone carrying this T cell receptor beta chain. No antigen is known for it. The source of the sample is a study of shared clonotypes between healthy human individuals. Study summary: Per donor, three plates held CD4 naive cells, three held CD4 memory, two held CD8 naive and one held CD8 memory.

CDR3 size: 11 residues. Trimming stripped 3 bases from V and 7 bases from J, with 7 bases between. Germline CDR1 and CDR2: DFQATT and SNEGSKA (reference sequence). The table came from immunoSEQ multiplex PCR; TCRdb's copy has only in-frame clones and leaves some out. Of over a million clones listed, approximately 80% are singletons. Overall study results and limits: Approximately 5.3% was the fraction of naive CD4 clonotypes found shared across four donors.

V and J are TRBV20-1 and TRBJ2-1; no firm D call. The source of this sequence is a man younger than 35 in good health. Some clones in this sample may be carry-over from other donors' samples. Sequencing was performed on memory CD4+ T cells from PBMCs. The subset here: CD45RA-negative fraction. For the CDR3, the DNA is TGCAGTGCTAGTAATGCGAATGAGCAGTTCTTC. Amino acids: CSASNANEQFF.